The 2 T cell receptor beta chains presented below share a single source sample, sequenced in a study of blood T cell repertoires in COVID-19 (dated by TCRdb to the early 2020s). The library was prepared using the immunoSEQ multiplex PCR assay. In TCRdb, the immuneACCESS table is reduced to in-frame sequences with V and J assigned. These tables do not hold every clone; where another copy was compared, an unresolved V gene accounts for under half, and the others remain unexplained. The sample contains 330,000 or so clones, about 87% of them found a single time. The ten most abundant clones make up around 8.9% of the sample. The specimen was peripheral blood. The source is a young man with COVID-19, enrolled during active disease.

The chain employs TRBV5-1 and TRBJ2-1; 8 nucleotides match TRBD2. V dropped 4 bases and J dropped 8; count of bases not matched to a gene: 20. The length of the CDR3 is 18 residues. Per the germline V gene, CDR1 is SGHRS and CDR2 is YFSETQ. CDR3 in DNA: TGCGCCAGCAGCCTGGTAGCCCCTACTAGCGGCACTCCTTATGAGCAGTTCTTC. It codes for CASSLVAPTSGTPYEQFF.

This chain joins TRBV4-3 and TRBJ1-2; possibly TRBD1 for D (5 bases). There are 15 residues in the CDR3. Germline-derived CDR1 and CDR2 are LGHNA and YSLEER. With 0 bases removed from V and 4 bases from J, the gap between germline ends came to 12 bases. CDR3 DNA: TGCGCCAGCAGCCAAGATCGCGGGGGAACCTATGGCTACACCTTC. It codes for CASSQDRGGTYGYTF.